The entry that follows covers one T cell receptor beta chain sequence. Some clones are missing from TCRdb's copy, which holds only in-frame ones; the method was immunoSEQ multiplex PCR. The data show fewer than 350,000 clones, about nine tenths seen once. The data were taken from a study of blood T cell repertoires in COVID-19. This CDR3 region has 13 residues. Germline assignment: CDR1 SQVTM and CDR2 ANQGSEA. Trimming stripped 5 bases from V and 4 bases from J, with 11 bases between. Participants' own reports of clinical history determined their cohort assignment. This chain connects TRBV29-1 to TRBJ1-4; D remains ambiguous. The receptor's source is a woman aged 25 to 39 who had been exposed to COVID-19. Sample: PBMCs or T cells enriched from blood (not recorded which). CDR3 sequence reads: CSVSDTFNEKLFF. CDR3 coding DNA: TGCAGCGTTTCAGACACCTTTAATGAAAAACTGTTTTTT.